What follows are 30 T cell receptor beta chains derived from one specimen sequenced in a study of CD8 T cells in Susac syndrome. Random hexamers were used to reverse transcribe roughly 0.5 to 1 ug of RNA. Each CDR3 protein is one row after TCRdb ran MiXCR on the immunoSEQ multiplex PCR reads. Here the sample spans approximately 280,000 distinct CDR3 sequences, roughly 84% being singletons. The sample was CD8+ T cells from PBMCs. All receptors come from a human donor with multiple sclerosis.

The chain couples TRBV5-6 to TRBJ2-3, with 13 bases that match TRBD2. Unmatched junction bases numbered 9, after V lost 5 bases and J lost 6 bases. This CDR3 region has 16 residues. Per germline, CDR1 SGHDT and CDR2 YYEEEE. CDR3 region: CASSSGLAGVIDTQYF. The DNA for the CDR3 is TGTGCCAGCAGTTCCGGACTAGCGGGAGTAATTGATACGCAGTATTTT.

The chain is built from TRBV19 and TRBJ2-7; possible D gene TRBD2, 6 bases. Trimming took 5 bases from V and 2 from J, leaving 13 bases between them. This CDR3 contains 14 residues. The V gene's germline CDR1 is LNHDA and CDR2 SQIVND (reference sequence). The CDR3 sequence is CASSLPGATYEQYF. Written as DNA, the CDR3 is TGTGCCAGTAGTCTCCCGGGAGCCACCTACGAGCAGTACTTC.

The chain is built from TRBV19 and TRBJ2-1; tentative D call: TRBD2 (5 bases). CDR1 is LNHDA and CDR2 is SQIVND in the germline V gene (reference sequence). V was shortened by 7 bases and J by 2 bases, with 15 bases between the two germline ends. This CDR3 contains 15 residues. The CDR3 DNA is TGTGCCAGTATCGAACGGGAAGGTCCCTACAATGAGCAGTTCTTC. Residues: CASIEREGPYNEQFF.

The V gene is TRBV4-2, the J gene TRBJ2-1; D not resolved. Per the germline V gene, CDR1 is LGHNA and CDR2 is YNFKEQ. This CDR3 has 17 residues. V lost 4 bases and J 6 bases, leaving 22 bases between the germline ends. CDR3 loop: CASSLRLGWGVGNEQFF. For the CDR3, the DNA is TGTGCCAGCAGCCTCCGTCTTGGGTGGGGTGTCGGCAATGAGCAGTTCTTC.

This CDR3 reads CASSPFSGRATFYNEQFF. The CDR3 nucleotides read TGTGCCAGCAGTCCGTTTAGCGGGAGGGCAACATTCTACAATGAGCAGTTCTTC. The gene calls are TRBV6-1 and TRBJ2-1; 11 bases are a match to TRBD2. This CDR3 has 18 amino acids. Per the germline V gene, CDR1 is MNHNS and CDR2 is SASEGT. Trimming removed 5 bases from V and 3 bases from J; junction bases left unmatched: 12.

In its sample, this clonotype was seen once. The chain combines TRBV7-3 with TRBJ2-2; D not resolved. This CDR3 is 12 amino acids long. In germline, CDR1 is SGHTA, CDR2 FQGTGA. Trimming took off 7 bases at V and 5 bases at J, with 8 bases between the two ends. The CDR3 protein is CASTLGTGELFF. In nucleotides, the CDR3 is TGTGCCAGCACCTTGGGTACCGGGGAGCTGTTTTTT.

Of note for this clonotype: Germline and junction disagree at one end, which may indicate a read error. The rearrangement joins TRBV29-1 to TRBJ2-1; tentative D call: TRBD2 (6 bases). Per germline, CDR1 SQVTM and CDR2 ANQGSEA. The length of the CDR3 is 12 residues. The CDR3 sequence: CSVATDYHEQFF. The CDR3 DNA follows: TGCAGCGTTGCGACGGACTACCATGAGCAGTTCTTC.

The chain employs TRBV28 and TRBJ2-5; D possibly corresponds to TRBD2 (5 bases). Looked up from germline, CDR1 is MDHEN and CDR2 is SYDVKM. V was shortened by 5 bases and J by 5 bases, with 15 bases between the two germline ends. The CDR3 is made up of 14 amino acids. The CDR3 DNA reads as TGTGCCAGCAGTACCTGGAGGACTGGGGAGACCCAGTACTTC. This gives the protein CASSTWRTGETQYF.

The chain combines TRBV9 with TRBJ2-7, with 9 bases matching TRBD1. Germline V gene sequence: CDR1 SGDLS, CDR2 YYNGEE. The J segment lost 2 bases and the V segment lost 2 bases, leaving 5 bases of the junction unmatched. This CDR3 spans 15 amino acids. CDR3 amino acids: CASSVGTGITYEQYF. Here the CDR3 DNA reads TGTGCCAGCAGCGTCGGGACAGGGATTACCTACGAGCAGTACTTC.

V is TRBV20-1 and J is TRBJ2-5, with 9 bases fitting TRBD2. Germline loops: CDR1 DFQATT, CDR2 SNEGSKA (reference sequence). V was clipped by 2 bases and J by 3 bases; unmatched bases: 13. The CDR3 loop spans 17 amino acids. This chain's CDR3 is CSARPMTLAGIEETQYF. CDR3 DNA: TGCAGTGCTAGACCCATGACTCTAGCGGGAATAGAAGAGACCCAGTACTTC.

This clonotype was observed a few times. CDR3 in amino acids: CASSLLAGAYEQYF. The CDR3 nucleotides are TGTGCCAGCAGCTTGCTAGCGGGAGCCTACGAGCAGTACTTC. V usage is TRBV7-9 and J usage is TRBJ2-7, with TRBD2 identical over 10 bases. The CDR3 covers 14 residues. The germline V gene has CDR1 SEHNR and CDR2 FQNEAQ (reference sequence). V trimming: 3 bases; J trimming: 2 bases; junction bases outside the gene matches: 1.

The chain has TRBV27 and TRBJ2-1; a possible D gene is TRBD2 (5 bases). The CDR3 extends over 16 amino acids. V shed 2 bases and J shed 8 bases, with 19 bases lying between them. The germline CDR1 and CDR2 sequences are MNHEY and SMNVEV (reference sequence). The CDR3 loop reads CASSLVRTLLGDEQFF. The CDR3 coding sequence is TGTGCCAGCAGTTTAGTGCGGACCCTCCTGGGAGATGAGCAGTTCTTC.

This rearrangement joins TRBV5-1 to TRBJ2-1, with D perhaps matching TRBD1 or TRBD2 (5 bases each). V lost 0 bases to trimming and J lost 5 bases, with 9 bases between them. CDR1 and CDR2 (germline): SGHRS, YFSETQ. The CDR3 extends over 14 amino acids. In DNA form, the CDR3 reads TGCGCCAGCAGCTTGGTGGGACGGAACAATGAGCAGTTCTTC. Translated, it gives CASSLVGRNNEQFF.

This chain uses TRBV27 with TRBJ2-7; D not resolved. The CDR3 extends over 11 amino acids. In germline, CDR1 is MNHEY, CDR2 SMNVEV (reference sequence). V lost 8 bases to trimming and J lost 2 bases, with 7 bases between them. This chain's CDR3 is CASRLPYEQYF. The CDR3 DNA sequence: TGTGCCAGCCGACTTCCCTACGAGCAGTACTTC.

The sample holds a few counts of this clonotype. The chain is built from TRBV28 and TRBJ2-7; D is unclear. Germline V lookup: CDR1 MDHEN, CDR2 SYDVKM. The CDR3 consists of 16 residues. V dropped 2 bases and J dropped 3 bases, with 17 bases sitting between them. CDR3 sequence reads: CASSLGADVNLYEQYF. In DNA, the CDR3 is TGTGCCAGCAGTTTAGGAGCAGACGTCAACCTCTACGAGCAGTACTTC.

The chain has TRBV28 and TRBJ2-7; 8 bases agree with TRBD2. The germline CDR1 and CDR2 sequences are MDHEN and SYDVKM. This CDR3 contains 14 residues. The V segment lost 7 bases and the J segment 2 bases; nucleotides outside the gene matches: 7. In DNA, the CDR3 is TGTGCCAGCACTCTTAGCGGGGAGACCTACGAGCAGTACTTC. It encodes CASTLSGETYEQYF.

The gene calls are TRBV30 and TRBJ2-7, with D uncertain. Germline-derived CDR1 and CDR2 are GTSNPN and SVGIG (reference sequence). This CDR3 contains 13 residues. V was trimmed by 2 bases and J by 3 bases, leaving 11 bases between them. The CDR3 DNA follows: TGTGCCTGGAGTCATGGGCGAAACTACGAGCAGTACTTC. Protein product: CAWSHGRNYEQYF.

The V call is TRBV9, the J call TRBJ1-2; D not resolved. Germline assignment: CDR1 SGDLS and CDR2 YYNGEE. This CDR3 contains 13 residues. Trimming stripped 5 bases from V and 6 bases from J, with 14 bases between. This CDR3 reads CASRAGRADGYTF. As DNA, the CDR3 is TGTGCCAGCAGGGCTGGCCGGGCCGATGGCTACACCTTC.

Only a few counts were recorded for this clonotype. V gene TRBV9 combines with J gene TRBJ2-5; D is perhaps TRBD2 (6 bases). The CDR3 runs 15 residues. With 5 bases removed from V and 5 bases from J, the gap between germline ends came to 19 bases. Germline V lookup: CDR1 SGDLS, CDR2 YYNGEE. Here the CDR3 reads CASSSSGSSGETQYF. CDR3 bases: TGTGCCAGCAGTTCAAGCGGGTCCTCGGGGGAGACCCAGTACTTC.

This clonotype was detected a few times. The chain is built from TRBV7-9 and TRBJ2-5; 9 nucleotides line up with TRBD1. This CDR3 is built from 16 residues. Germline V CDR1 and CDR2: SEHNR, FQNEAQ (reference sequence). Trimming removed 5 bases from V and 5 bases from J; junction bases left unmatched: 12. The DNA of the CDR3 is TGTGCCAGCAGCCCCAGGACAGGGGTTGGAGGTGAGACCCAGTACTTC. It encodes CASSPRTGVGGETQYF.

A single count supports this clonotype. The V and J genes are TRBV27 and TRBJ1-5; D not certain. Germline V gives CDR1 MNHEY, CDR2 SMNVEV (reference sequence). V lost 1 base to trimming and J lost 2 bases, with 3 bases between them. The CDR3 spans 13 residues. Here the CDR3 reads CASSLWGNQPQHF. CDR3 sequence (DNA): TGTGCCAGCAGTTTATGGGGCAATCAGCCCCAGCATTTT.

This clonotype was recorded once. The chain uses TRBV30 and TRBJ1-1; D ambiguous. The CDR3 covers 13 residues. Trimming removed 3 bases at V and 2 bases at J, with 10 bases between. Germline values: CDR1 GTSNPN, CDR2 SVGIG (reference sequence). The DNA of the CDR3 is TGTGCCTGGAGACTCGGGAGTAACACTGAAGCTTTCTTT. Its translation: CAWRLGSNTEAFF.

The chain carries TRBV4-2 and TRBJ2-1; 11 nucleotides line up with TRBD2. The CDR3 consists of 15 residues. After removal of 4 bases from V and 7 bases from J, the junction contained 6 bases not matched to a gene. The germline CDR1 and CDR2 sequences are LGHNA and YNFKEQ. The CDR3 region has the DNA TGTGCCAGCAGCCCACTAGCGGGAGCTATGAATGAGCAGTTCTTC. This gives the protein CASSPLAGAMNEQFF.

The chain joins TRBV5-6 to TRBJ2-7, with 7 nucleotides matching TRBD1. CDR3 length: 14 residues. Germline CDR1 and CDR2: SGHDT and YYEEEE. The V gene end was trimmed by 3 bases and the J gene end by 0 bases; junction bases not matched to a gene: 3. CDR3 sequence (DNA): TGTGCCAGCAGCTGGACAGGTTTCTCCTACGAGCAGTACTTC. This codes for CASSWTGFSYEQYF.

The chain employs TRBV10-2 and TRBJ1-1, with unresolved D. This CDR3 has 14 amino acids. The germline V gene encodes CDR1 WSHSY and CDR2 SAAADI. Trimming cost V 0 bases and J 1 base, with 6 bases left between them. CDR3 nucleotides: TGCGCCAGCAGTGAGTCTACCTCGAACACTGAAGCTTTCTTT. Translation: CASSESTSNTEAFF.

This clonotype was seen once. The chain joins TRBV4-2 to TRBJ2-3; D ambiguous. Germline CDR1 and CDR2: LGHNA and YNFKEQ. V was shortened by 1 base and J by 4 bases, with 6 bases between the two germline ends. The CDR3 spans 13 residues. CDR3 loop: CASSQGPADTQYF. In DNA, the CDR3 is TGTGCCAGCAGCCAAGGCCCTGCAGATACGCAGTATTTT.

The CDR3 DNA reads as TGTGCCAGCACCGAAAATGGGGATTTCTATGGCTACACCTTC. This sequence encodes CASTENGDFYGYTF. This sequence joins TRBV28 and TRBJ1-2; D gene ambiguous. Germline V gives CDR1 MDHEN, CDR2 SYDVKM. V was shortened by 7 bases and J by 4 bases, with 16 bases between the two germline ends. CDR3 length equals 14 residues.

CDR3 protein: CASSFVSGTGEQYF. The DNA for the CDR3 is TGCGCCAGCAGCTTTGTTAGCGGGACGGGCGAGCAGTACTTC. This chain joins TRBV5-1 and TRBJ2-7; the match to TRBD2 covers 8 bases. The germline CDR1 and CDR2 sequences are SGHRS and YFSETQ. This CDR3 spans 14 amino acids. J gave up 6 bases and V 2 bases, and 7 bases lay outside the gene matches.

This sequence joins TRBV10-2 and TRBJ2-1, with a weak D call TRBD1 (6 bases). CDR1 and CDR2 from the germline V gene are WSHSY and SAAADI. The V end lost 5 bases, the J end lost 2 bases, and 10 bases lay between the germline ends. The length of the CDR3 is 14 residues. The DNA for the CDR3 is TGCGCCAGCAGTCTTAAGGGGGCCTACAATGAGCAGTTCTTC. Translation: CASSLKGAYNEQFF.

V and J are TRBV20-1 and TRBJ2-2, with D unresolved. Trimming pared 4 bases from V and 0 bases from J, leaving 6 bases between. The germline V gene encodes CDR1 DFQATT and CDR2 SNEGSKA (reference sequence). The CDR3 is 13 amino acids. The CDR3 bases are TGCAGTGCTATGCTAGCGAACACCGGGGAGCTGTTTTTT. Its translation: CSAMLANTGELFF.